The sample holds a few counts of the clone carrying this T cell receptor (beta chain). Its specificity is not known. The sample is drawn from a study of regulatory T cells in long-lasting Graves disease. Germline V lookup: CDR1 SGDLS, CDR2 YYNGEE. The CDR3 has 16 residues. Trimming took off 0 bases at V and 2 bases at J, with 15 bases between the two ends. As to time point: persistent/refractory GD, antithyroid drugs over 5 years with positive TRAb. Construction of the TCR library relied on RNA isolated from PBMCs. Diagnosis followed American Thyroid Association guidelines for Graves' disease. The study's findings and limits: Persistent patients shared more public clonotypes (around 2,500) than new patients (about 1,000). Investigators studied peripheral blood only, not thyroid tissue.

CDR3-region Arm-PCR and iRepertoire HTBI primers produced the TCR beta libraries. In the source study's methods: The identification of approximately 62 TRBV and roughly 14 TRBJ segments was made across samples. Using its own MiXCR run on the multiplex PCR reads, TCRdb lists one record per CDR3 protein. The V and J calls were determined by TCRdb, not by the authors. The repertoire includes 400,000 to 500,000 distinct CDR3 sequences, approximately 23% of them detected once, and about 12% sits in the top ten. The chain uses TRBV9 and TRBJ2-7; D is unclear. This receptor was obtained from a female donor with Graves disease. Sample: peripheral blood mononuclear cells (PBMCs), taken when the disease was refractory, from a patient treated with antithyroid drugs. CDR3 in amino acids: CASSVEGTTLAYEQYF. The DNA for the CDR3 is TGTGCCAGCAGCGTAGAGGGAACTACGCTAGCCTACGAGCAGTACTTC.